This TCR beta chain derives from a study of blood T cell repertoires in COVID-19. Sequenced by immunoSEQ multiplex PCR; TCRdb stores in-frame clones only, minus some. The sample consists of under 150,000 clones, 70% to 90% of them appearing once. Germline CDR1 and CDR2: SGDLS and YYNGEE. Trimming stripped 0 bases from V and 0 bases from J, with 13 bases between. The CDR3 spans 17 residues. Source material: peripheral blood. J is TRBJ1-3 and V is TRBV9; a weak D match, TRBD1 (5 bases). This clonotype was obtained from a human donor in a cohort sampled during active COVID-19. The CDR3 protein is CASSVEAGPDSGNTIYF. The CDR3 bases are TGTGCCAGCAGCGTAGAGGCAGGGCCGGACTCTGGAAACACCATATATTTT.